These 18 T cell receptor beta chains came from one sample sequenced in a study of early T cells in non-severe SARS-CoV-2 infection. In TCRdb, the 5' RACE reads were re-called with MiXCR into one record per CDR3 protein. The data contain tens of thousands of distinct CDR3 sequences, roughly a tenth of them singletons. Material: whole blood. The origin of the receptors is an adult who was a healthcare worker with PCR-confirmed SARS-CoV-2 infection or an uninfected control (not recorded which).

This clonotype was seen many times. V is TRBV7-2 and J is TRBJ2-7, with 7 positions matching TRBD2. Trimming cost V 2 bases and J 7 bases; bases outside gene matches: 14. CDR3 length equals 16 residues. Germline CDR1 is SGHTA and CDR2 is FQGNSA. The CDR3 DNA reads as TGTGCCAGCAGCTTAAGCGCGGGACTAACCCTCTTTGAGCAGTACTTC. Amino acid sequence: CASSLSAGLTLFEQYF. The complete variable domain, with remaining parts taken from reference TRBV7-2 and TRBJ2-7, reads GAGVSQSPSNKVTEKGKDVELRCDPISGHTALYWYRQSLGQGLEFLIYFQGNSAPDKSGLPSDRFSAERTGGSVSTLTIQRTQQEDSAVYLCASSLSAGLTLFEQYFGPGTRLTVT.

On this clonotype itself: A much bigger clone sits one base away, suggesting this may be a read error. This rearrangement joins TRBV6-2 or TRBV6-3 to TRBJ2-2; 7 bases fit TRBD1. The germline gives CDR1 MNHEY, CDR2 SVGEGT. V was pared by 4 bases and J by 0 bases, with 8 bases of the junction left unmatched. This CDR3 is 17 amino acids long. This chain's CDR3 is CASSLWTGLANTGELFF. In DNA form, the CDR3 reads TGTGCCAGCAGTTTATGGACAGGTCTCGCGAACACCGGGGAGCTGTTTTTT.

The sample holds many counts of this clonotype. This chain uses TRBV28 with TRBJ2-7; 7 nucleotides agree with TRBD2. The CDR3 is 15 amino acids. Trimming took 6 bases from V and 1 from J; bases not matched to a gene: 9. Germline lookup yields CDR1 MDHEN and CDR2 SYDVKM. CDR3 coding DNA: TGTGCCAGCAGCCCTAACTGGGGGGGTTCCTACGAGCAGTACTTC. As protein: CASSPNWGGSYEQYF.

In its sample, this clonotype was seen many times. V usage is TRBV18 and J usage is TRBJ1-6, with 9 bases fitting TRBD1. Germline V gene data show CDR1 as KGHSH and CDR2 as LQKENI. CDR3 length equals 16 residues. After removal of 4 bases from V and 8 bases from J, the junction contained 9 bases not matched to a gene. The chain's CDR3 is CASSLGTGKAYSPLHF. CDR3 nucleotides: TGTGCCAGCTCACTTGGGACAGGGAAAGCGTATTCACCCCTCCACTTT.

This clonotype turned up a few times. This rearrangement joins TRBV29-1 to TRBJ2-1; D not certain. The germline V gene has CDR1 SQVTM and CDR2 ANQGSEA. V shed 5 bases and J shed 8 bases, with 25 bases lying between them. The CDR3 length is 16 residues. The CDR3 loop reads CSVLVRSSVARDEQFF. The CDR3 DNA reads TGCAGCGTTTTGGTCAGATCTAGTGTTGCTAGGGATGAGCAGTTCTTC.

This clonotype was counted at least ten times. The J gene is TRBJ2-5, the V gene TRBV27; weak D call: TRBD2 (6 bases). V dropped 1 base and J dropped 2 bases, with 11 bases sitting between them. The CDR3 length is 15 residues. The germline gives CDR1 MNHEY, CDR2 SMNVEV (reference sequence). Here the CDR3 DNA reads TGTGCCAGCAGTTTATATACTAGCCCACAAGAGACCCAGTACTTC. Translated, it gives CASSLYTSPQETQYF.

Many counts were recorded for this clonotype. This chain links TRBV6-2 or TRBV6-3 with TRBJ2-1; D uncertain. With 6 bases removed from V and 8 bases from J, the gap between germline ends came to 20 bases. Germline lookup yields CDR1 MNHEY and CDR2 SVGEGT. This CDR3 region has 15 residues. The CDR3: CASRRYRGSDYEQFF. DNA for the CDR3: TGTGCCAGCAGGAGATACAGAGGATCTGACTATGAGCAGTTCTTC.

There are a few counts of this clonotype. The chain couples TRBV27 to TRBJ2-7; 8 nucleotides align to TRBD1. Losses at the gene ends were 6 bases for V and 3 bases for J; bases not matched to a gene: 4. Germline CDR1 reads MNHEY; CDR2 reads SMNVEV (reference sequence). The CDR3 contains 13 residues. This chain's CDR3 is CASRPTGDYEQYF. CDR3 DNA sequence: TGTGCCAGCAGACCGACAGGGGACTACGAGCAGTACTTC.

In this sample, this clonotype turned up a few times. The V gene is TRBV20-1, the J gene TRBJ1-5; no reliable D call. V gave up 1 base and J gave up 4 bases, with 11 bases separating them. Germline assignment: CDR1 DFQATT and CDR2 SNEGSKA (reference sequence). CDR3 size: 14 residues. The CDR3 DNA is TGCAGTGCTAGAGCCGATCTAGAGAATCAGCCCCAGCATTTT. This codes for CSARADLENQPQHF.

CDR3 coding DNA: TGTGCCAGCAGCCGGACACCTGTAGGATCCGGGTTCTTC. This encodes CASSRTPVGSGFF. The chain joins TRBV7-8 to TRBJ2-1; possibly TRBD1 for D (5 bases). The germline CDR1 and CDR2 sequences are SGHVS and FQNEAQ. Trimming cost V 5 bases and J 15 bases, with 20 bases left between them. The CDR3 has 13 amino acids.

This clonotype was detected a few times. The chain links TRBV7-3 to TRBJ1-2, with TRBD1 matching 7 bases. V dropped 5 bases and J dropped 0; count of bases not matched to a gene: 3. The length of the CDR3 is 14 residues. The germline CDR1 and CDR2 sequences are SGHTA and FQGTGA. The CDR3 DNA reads TGTGCCAGCAGCGAGGGGGCGACTAACTATGGCTACACCTTC. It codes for CASSEGATNYGYTF.

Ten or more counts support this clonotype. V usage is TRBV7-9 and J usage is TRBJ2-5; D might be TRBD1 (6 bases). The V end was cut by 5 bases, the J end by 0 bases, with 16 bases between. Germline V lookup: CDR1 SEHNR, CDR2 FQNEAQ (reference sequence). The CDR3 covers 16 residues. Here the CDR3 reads CASSADSSGYQETQYF. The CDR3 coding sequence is TGTGCCAGCAGCGCGGACAGTTCTGGGTACCAAGAGACCCAGTACTTC.

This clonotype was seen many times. For the CDR3, the DNA is TGTGCCAGTAGTATTGTTCACAGCCAGGGCAATCAGCCCCAGCATTTT. This gives the protein CASSIVHSQGNQPQHF. The chain has TRBV19 and TRBJ1-5; no clear D gene. Trimming removed 3 bases from V and 2 bases from J, with 14 bases in between. The CDR3 has 16 amino acids. Germline CDR1 is LNHDA and CDR2 is SQIVND (reference sequence).

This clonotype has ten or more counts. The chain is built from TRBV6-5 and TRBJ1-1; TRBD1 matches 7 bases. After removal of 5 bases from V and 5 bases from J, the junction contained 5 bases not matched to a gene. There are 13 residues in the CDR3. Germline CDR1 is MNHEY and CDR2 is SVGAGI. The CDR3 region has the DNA TGTGCCAGCAGTCACGACAGGGAAACTGAAGCTTTCTTT. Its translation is CASSHDRETEAFF.

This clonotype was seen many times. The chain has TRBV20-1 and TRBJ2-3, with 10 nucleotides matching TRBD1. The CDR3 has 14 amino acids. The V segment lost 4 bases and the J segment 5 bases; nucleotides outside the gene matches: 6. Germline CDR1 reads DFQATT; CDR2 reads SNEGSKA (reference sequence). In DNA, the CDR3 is TGCAGTGCTATACGGGACAGGGGATTAGATACGCAGTATTTT. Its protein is CSAIRDRGLDTQYF.

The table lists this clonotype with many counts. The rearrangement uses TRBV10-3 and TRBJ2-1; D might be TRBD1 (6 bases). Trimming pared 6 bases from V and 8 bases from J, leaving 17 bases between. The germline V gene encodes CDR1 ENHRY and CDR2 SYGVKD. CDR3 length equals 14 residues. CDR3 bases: TGTGCCATCAGGCTTGGCGTCAGGGGAGATGAGCAGTTCTTC. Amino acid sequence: CAIRLGVRGDEQFF.

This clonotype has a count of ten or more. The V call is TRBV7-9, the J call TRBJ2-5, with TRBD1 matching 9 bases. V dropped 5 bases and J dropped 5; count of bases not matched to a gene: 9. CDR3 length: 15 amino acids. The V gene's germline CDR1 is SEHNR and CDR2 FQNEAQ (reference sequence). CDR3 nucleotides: TGTGCCAGCAGCCCGGGGACAGGGCGGTCGGAGACCCAGTACTTC. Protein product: CASSPGTGRSETQYF.

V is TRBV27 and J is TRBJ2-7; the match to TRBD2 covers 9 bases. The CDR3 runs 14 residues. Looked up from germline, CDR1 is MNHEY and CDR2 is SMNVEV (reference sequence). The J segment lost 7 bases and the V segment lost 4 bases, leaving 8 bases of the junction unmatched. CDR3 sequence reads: CASSSAGGLGEQYF. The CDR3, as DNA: TGTGCCAGCAGTTCAGCGGGAGGTTTGGGGGAGCAGTACTTC.